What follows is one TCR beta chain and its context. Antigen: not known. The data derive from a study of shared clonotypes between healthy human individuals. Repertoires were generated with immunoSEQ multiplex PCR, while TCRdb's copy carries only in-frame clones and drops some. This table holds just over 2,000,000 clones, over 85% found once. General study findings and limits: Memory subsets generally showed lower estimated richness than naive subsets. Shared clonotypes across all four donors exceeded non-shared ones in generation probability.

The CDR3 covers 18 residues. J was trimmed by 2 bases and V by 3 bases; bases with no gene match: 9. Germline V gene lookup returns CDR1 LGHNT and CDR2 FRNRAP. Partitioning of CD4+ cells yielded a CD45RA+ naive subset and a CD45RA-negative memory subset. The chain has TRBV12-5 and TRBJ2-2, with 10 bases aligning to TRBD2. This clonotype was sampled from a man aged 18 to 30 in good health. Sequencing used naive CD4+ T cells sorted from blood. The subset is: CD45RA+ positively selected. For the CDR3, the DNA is TGTGCTAGTGGTTTTTTCCTTAGCGGGAGGACAAACACCGGGGAGCTGTTTTTT. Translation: CASGFFLSGRTNTGELFF.